Here is one TCR beta chain with its context. Antigen: not known. This entry comes from a study of cytomegalovirus exposure and HLA in healthy donors. Regarding the study as a whole: A later analysis showed TCR association rates differing by HLA locus, peaking at DRB1 and lowest at HLA-C. A link between a missense DCLRE1C variant and TCR beta V- and J-gene trimming emerged from a later analysis.

Germline V gives CDR1 SEHNR, CDR2 FQNEAQ (reference sequence). The ends lost 5 bases at V and 7 bases at J; junction bases unmatched: 8. This CDR3 has 14 amino acids. The PCR employed 60 Vbeta primers together with 13 Jbeta primers. Per the original data handling: A later analysis tallied 80 million or so unique TCR beta chains, around 10 million of them shared. Measured with immunoSEQ multiplex PCR; TCRdb has only the in-frame clones, and not every one. That table is the source of V, J and clone size, and D and trimming were worked out from the DNA. This sample has 150,000 to 200,000 clones, with roughly 80% found just once.

The sequence derives from a boy aged 2 to 10 in good health and CMV-seronegative. The sequencing input was PBMCs. The V gene is TRBV7-9, the J gene TRBJ1-2; 9 nucleotides align to TRBD1. The CDR3, as DNA: TGTGCCAGCAGCCCCTCGGGACAGGGCAGTGGCTACACCTTC. Encoded protein: CASSPSGQGSGYTF.